This T cell receptor beta chain was sequenced for a study of T-cell memory formation after mild COVID-19. TCRdb called the 5' RACE reads again in MiXCR, with one record for every CDR3 protein. The sample holds 49,000 or so distinct CDR3 sequences, roughly 7% seen once. The germline CDR1 and CDR2 sequences are MNHEY and SVGEGT. The CDR3 consists of 11 residues. V lost 5 bases and J 7 bases, leaving 9 bases between the germline ends. This receptor was obtained from a young man who had mild COVID-19 (a few samples of this study predate the infection). Cell type and time point are not known. The V and J genes are TRBV6-2 or TRBV6-3 and TRBJ2-7; D gene unclear. The sample consisted of PBMCs or a T cell subset sorted from them (not recorded which). CDR3 residues: CASSPHEEQYF. The CDR3 nucleotides read TGTGCCAGCAGTCCCCATGAGGAGCAGTACTTC.